Shown below are 5 T cell receptor beta chains from a single sample sequenced in a study of T cells after yellow fever vaccination. MiXCR was run by TCRdb on the 5' RACE reads, yielding one entry per CDR3 protein. The sample holds a few hundred thousand distinct CDR3 sequences, 15% to 20% seen once. Here the sequenced sample was PBMCs, taken 15 days after the yellow fever booster vaccination. All receptors derive from a man aged 25 to 40 who received the YFV17D yellow fever vaccine.

This clonotype was detected many times. The chain uses TRBV20-1 and TRBJ2-3; D gene ambiguous. The CDR3 extends over 12 amino acids. The ends were cut back, 1 base at V and 1 base at J, with 3 bases in the middle. Germline CDR1 is DFQATT and CDR2 is SNEGSKA (reference sequence). CDR3 sequence: CSARAGTDTQYF. As DNA, the CDR3 is TGCAGTGCTAGAGCGGGCACAGATACGCAGTATTTT.

This chain connects TRBV20-1 to TRBJ2-3; D unresolved. V was trimmed by 8 bases and J by 6 bases, leaving 18 bases between them. Per germline, CDR1 DFQATT and CDR2 SNEGSKA (reference sequence). The CDR3 is 13 residues long. The CDR3 sequence: CSSETGYLDTQYF. CDR3 coding DNA: TGCAGTAGCGAGACGGGCTACCTCGATACGCAGTATTTT.

The chain links TRBV12-3 or TRBV12-4 to TRBJ2-6; 7 nucleotides line up with TRBD2. The CDR3 totals 17 residues. J was trimmed by 0 bases and V by 3 bases; bases with no gene match: 5. The CDR3 loop is CASSFWGGNSGANVLTF. In DNA form, the CDR3 reads TGTGCCAGCAGTTTCTGGGGGGGGAACTCTGGGGCCAACGTCCTGACTTTC.

This clonotype was seen only a few times. J is TRBJ2-1 and V is TRBV6-2 or TRBV6-3; 8 nucleotides align to TRBD1. Germline V gene lookup returns CDR1 MNHEY and CDR2 SVGEGT. V dropped 6 bases and J dropped 10; count of bases not matched to a gene: 14. There are 15 residues in the CDR3. The CDR3 bases are TGTGCCAGCAGCTACCGGTTGGACAGGGTTGGCGAGCAGTTCTTC. Its translation is CASSYRLDRVGEQFF.

This clonotype was picked up a small number of times. The chain couples TRBV25-1 to TRBJ1-4; the match to TRBD1 covers 9 bases. Germline lookup yields CDR1 MGHDK and CDR2 SYGVNS. After removal of 6 bases from V and 7 bases from J, the junction contained 6 bases not matched to a gene. The length of the CDR3 is 14 residues. CDR3 coding DNA: TGTGCCAGCAGGGGACAGGGAGTTTTTGAAAAACTGTTTTTT. Protein sequence: CASRGQGVFEKLFF.